This T cell receptor (beta chain) was identified in a study of OX40 agonist ivuxolimab in advanced cancers. Across the whole study: Patients received the agonistic anti-OX40 (CD134) antibody ivuxolimab.

Only in-frame clones appear in the TCRdb table, and some are missing; sequencing was by immunoSEQ multiplex PCR. The repertoire consists of over 55,000 clones, with 83% occurring once and the leading ten covering 0.7%. To note about this clone: Antigen unknown.

Study results and limitations: No antigen was identified for the clonally expanded peripheral T cells.

This CDR3 is 15 amino acids long. Trimming took 0 bases from V and 3 from J; bases not matched to a gene: 3. The germline V gene encodes CDR1 SGHTS and CDR2 YDEGEE. This TCR came from an adult with an advanced solid tumor such as melanoma, head and neck, liver or kidney cancer. This sequence joins TRBV5-8 and TRBJ2-1; TRBD1 aligns across 7 bases. The sample in question was CD4+ or CD8+ T cells sorted from blood, obtained in a trial of the OX40 agonist ivuxolimab. The CDR3 sequence is CASSLEGAGYNEQFF. In DNA form, the CDR3 reads TGTGCCAGCAGCTTGGAGGGGGCGGGCTACAATGAGCAGTTCTTC. Combining the CDR3 with reference TRBV5-8 and TRBJ2-1 gives the whole variable domain EAGVTQSPTHLIKTRGQQATLRCSPISGHTSVYWYQQALGLGLQFLLWYDEGEERNRGNFPPRFSGRQFPNYSSELNVNALELEDSALYLCASSLEGAGYNEQFFGPGTRLTVL.